A single sample is the source of the 13 T cell receptor beta chains below, sequenced in a study of T cells in Graves' hyperthyroidism and ophthalmopathy. Amplified regions were TCR beta CDR3 sequences from RNA transcripts. First-round RT-PCR of the TCR CDR3 relied on the HTBI primer set. TCRdb ran MiXCR on the multiplex PCR reads and lists one entry per CDR3 protein. The sample includes over 700,000 distinct CDR3 sequences, 35% to 45% of them seen just once. The specimen was blood. These receptor sequences come from a man aged 18 to 30 with Graves' hyperthyroidism.

The V gene is TRBV20-1, the J gene TRBJ2-2; tentatively, D is TRBD2 (5 bases). Germline CDR1 DFQATT, CDR2 SNEGSKA (reference sequence). This CDR3 region has 17 residues. V was clipped by 0 bases and J by 4 bases, with 18 bases between them. CDR3 protein: CSARDPAQAAGTGELFF. The CDR3 nucleotides are TGCAGTGCTAGAGATCCCGCGCAGGCTGCGGGCACCGGGGAGCTGTTTTTT.

V usage is TRBV4-2 and J usage is TRBJ2-5; D possibly corresponds to TRBD1 (6 bases). CDR3 length equals 14 residues. Per germline, CDR1 LGHNA and CDR2 YNFKEQ. Trimming took off 1 base at V and 4 bases at J, with 10 bases between the two ends. CDR3 bases: TGTGCCAGCAGCCAAGTCACAGGGCGAGAGACCCAGTACTTC. Amino acids: CASSQVTGRETQYF.

This clonotype showed up just a few times. V is TRBV10-2 and J is TRBJ2-7, with D unclear. CDR1 and CDR2 from the germline V gene are WSHSY and SAAADI. The V end lost 5 bases, the J end lost 1 base, and 12 bases lay between the germline ends. The CDR3 sequence is 14 residues long. CDR3 protein: CASSNLPDSYEQYF. The CDR3 DNA reads TGCGCCAGCAGTAACTTGCCGGATTCCTACGAGCAGTACTTC.

The genes are TRBV11-3 and TRBJ2-2; D is possibly TRBD1 (5 bases). Trimming removed 5 bases from V and 1 base from J, with 11 bases in between. Germline lookup yields CDR1 SGHNT and CDR2 YENEEA. This CDR3 is 15 amino acids long. For the CDR3, the DNA is TGTGCCAGCAGCCAACACGGACAGAACACCGGGGAGCTGTTTTTT. Residues: CASSQHGQNTGELFF. The full variable domain, completed using reference TRBV11-3 and TRBJ2-2, is EAGVVQSPRYKIIEKKQPVAFWCNPISGHNTLYWYLQNLGQGPELLIRYENEEAVDDSQLPKDRFSAERLKGVDSTLKIQPAELGDSAVYLCASSQHGQNTGELFFGEGSRLTVL.

This clonotype appeared once. The chain combines TRBV19 with TRBJ1-1, with TRBD1 matching over 10 bases. The CDR3 has 18 residues. The J segment lost 4 bases and the V segment lost 11 bases, leaving 22 bases of the junction unmatched. Germline V gene sequence: CDR1 LNHDA, CDR2 SQIVND (reference sequence). This CDR3 reads CARPHPRTGGIGSTEAFF. DNA of the CDR3: TGTGCCCGACCCCACCCCCGGACAGGGGGTATAGGGAGCACTGAAGCTTTCTTT.

CDR3 residues: CASRLAGGLAGETQYF. The DNA for the CDR3 is TGTGCCAGCAGACTAGCGGGGGGACTAGCGGGAGAGACCCAGTACTTC. The rearrangement joins TRBV7-2 to TRBJ2-5; 12 bases fit TRBD2. The germline V gene encodes CDR1 SGHTA and CDR2 FQGNSA. The CDR3 spans 16 residues. Unmatched junction bases numbered 9, after V lost 6 bases and J lost 4 bases.

The rearrangement uses TRBV4-3 and TRBJ2-5; D may correspond to TRBD1 or TRBD2 (5 bases each). Trimming took 4 bases from V and 4 from J, leaving 10 bases between them. The CDR3 has 13 amino acids. Germline CDR1 LGHNA, CDR2 YSLEER. Here the CDR3 DNA reads TGCGCCAGCAGCCCCAGAGGGACAGAGACCCAGTACTTC. Translation gives CASSPRGTETQYF.

This clonotype was detected a few times. V gene TRBV11-2 combines with J gene TRBJ1-1, with 10 bases lining up with TRBD1. Trimming took 2 bases from V and 1 from J; bases not matched to a gene: 7. Germline CDR1 and CDR2: SGHAT and FQNNGV. The CDR3 totals 17 residues. The CDR3 sequence is CASSLYDRGPWNTEAFF. DNA for the CDR3: TGTGCCAGCAGCTTATATGACAGGGGGCCTTGGAACACTGAAGCTTTCTTT.

The V gene is TRBV19, the J gene TRBJ1-4, with D hard to call. CDR3 length equals 14 residues. Germline CDR1 and CDR2: LNHDA and SQIVND (reference sequence). With 11 bases removed from V and 8 bases from J, the gap between germline ends came to 21 bases. The DNA for the CDR3 is TGTGCCTGGAGTGTGCGACCGGGAGGAGAAAAACTGTTTTTT. Translating it yields CAWSVRPGGEKLFF.

Comments on this clonotype: This could be a read error, since a much larger clone is one nucleotide away. V is TRBV10-3 and J is TRBJ1-2; D call uncertain. V lost 4 bases to trimming and J lost 7 bases, with 7 bases between them. Per germline, CDR1 ENHRY and CDR2 SYGVKD. The CDR3 has 11 residues. Here the CDR3 reads CAISADRGYTF. CDR3 DNA sequence: TGTGCCATCAGTGCTGACCGTGGCTACACCTTC.

This clonotype was counted only a few times. V is TRBV7-6 and J is TRBJ1-3; a weak D match, TRBD1 (5 bases). This CDR3 is 17 amino acids long. V was cut by 0 bases and J by 4 bases, with 16 bases left in between. Germline V lookup: CDR1 SGHVS, CDR2 FNYEAQ. The CDR3 DNA reads as TGTGCCAGCAGCTTAGCGGGTTCAGGGTACCGGGGAAACACCATATATTTT. The encoded protein is CASSLAGSGYRGNTIYF.

This clonotype was detected many times. The chain uses TRBV7-4 and TRBJ1-5, with TRBD1 as a possible D gene (6 bases). This CDR3 is 14 amino acids long. V lost 7 bases and J 5 bases, leaving 15 bases between the germline ends. Germline lookup yields CDR1 SGHVT and CDR2 SQSDAQ. The CDR3 region is CASTGGRGHQPQHF. DNA for the CDR3: TGTGCCAGCACCGGGGGACGGGGGCATCAGCCCCAGCATTTT.

A word on this clonotype: An end of the junction differs from the germline gene, which may be a read error. The V gene is TRBV6-5, the J gene TRBJ1-1; D remains ambiguous. This CDR3 contains 14 residues. The germline CDR1 and CDR2 sequences are MNHEY and SVGAGI. This CDR3 reads CASSYSAVRLLPEF. The DNA of the CDR3 is TGTGCCAGCAGTTACTCCGCAGTGCGACTTCTTCCTGAATTT.